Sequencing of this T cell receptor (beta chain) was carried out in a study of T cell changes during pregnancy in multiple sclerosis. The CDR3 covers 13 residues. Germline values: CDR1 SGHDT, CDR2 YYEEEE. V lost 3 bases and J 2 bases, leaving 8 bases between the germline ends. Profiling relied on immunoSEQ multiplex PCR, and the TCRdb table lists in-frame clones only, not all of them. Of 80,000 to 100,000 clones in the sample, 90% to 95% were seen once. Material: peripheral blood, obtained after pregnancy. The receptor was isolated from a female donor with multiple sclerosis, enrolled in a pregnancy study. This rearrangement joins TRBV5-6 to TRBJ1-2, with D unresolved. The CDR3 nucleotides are TGTGCCAGCAGCTCAGACGGGAACTATGGCTACACCTTC. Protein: CASSSDGNYGYTF.